The clone carrying this TCR beta chain was seen a handful of times. Its target is unknown. With molecular barcodes, quantitative 5'-RACE was used to make the TCR beta libraries. TCRdb re-called the 5' RACE reads through MiXCR, storing one row per CDR3 protein. The sample records fewer than 750,000 distinct CDR3 sequences, 15% to 20% being singletons. This sample stems from a study of CD8 T cells in ankylosing spondylitis. Findings and limits, study-wide: Disease-linked clones had a CD8+ phenotype and relatively low frequency in peripheral blood. Disease-associated clones were reportedly significantly overrepresented in matched ankylosing spondylitis synovial fluid. A TCR beta motif of several highly homologous variants seemed to mark ankylosing spondylitis blood.

This CDR3 region has 16 residues. Germline trimming cut 2 bases from V and 5 bases from J; bases unmatched to any gene: 8. Germline CDR1 reads MGHRA; CDR2 reads YSYEKL. The sequencing input was blood, either unsorted or a sorted T cell fraction (not recorded which). The genes are TRBV4-1 and TRBJ1-4, with 7 bases fitting TRBD1. This TCR came from a male donor with ankylosing spondylitis. The CDR3 region has the DNA TGCGCCAGCAGCCAACACCCGGGACAGACAAATGAAAAACTGTTTTTT. Its protein product is CASSQHPGQTNEKLFF.